This T cell receptor (beta chain) was recorded in a study of OX40 agonist ivuxolimab in advanced cancers. Study background: Dose-escalation patients' cancers were hepatocellular carcinoma, melanoma, renal cell or head and neck cancer. Having had anti-PD-1, anti-PD-L1 or anti-CTLA-4 therapy before was allowed, and over 35% had some.

The table came from immunoSEQ multiplex PCR; TCRdb's copy has only in-frame clones and leaves some out. The sample shows 9,500 to 15,000 clones, 60% to 80% of them seen only once. Germline V CDR1 and CDR2: MDHEN, SYDVKM. Deletions cut 6 bases from V and 3 bases from J, with 18 bases between. CDR3 length: 15 amino acids. Samples of blood were obtained at baseline, on cycle 4 day 1, and on cycle 7 day 1. The chain links TRBV28 to TRBJ2-7; D tentatively reads TRBD1 or TRBD2 (5 bases each). This clonotype was sampled from an adult with an advanced solid tumor such as melanoma, head and neck, liver or kidney cancer. This material consisted of CD4+ or CD8+ T cells sorted from blood, taken in a trial of the OX40 agonist ivuxolimab. The CDR3 coding sequence is TGTGCCAGCAGCATCCCCCGGGACGCCAGCTACGAGCAGTACTTC. It specifies CASSIPRDASYEQYF.